The entry below describes one T cell receptor (beta chain). Original processing methods: Estimated nucleated cell counts came from reference gene primer amplification. The table came from immunoSEQ multiplex PCR; TCRdb's copy has only in-frame clones and leaves some out. V, J and clone size are taken as reported in that table, and D and trimming were inferred from the DNA itself. In the table there are about 190,000 clones, around four fifths of which are singletons. These data belong to a study of blood T cell repertoires in COVID-19. Turning to the study itself: Italy, Spain and the United States were the sources of the convalescent and acute COVID-19 samples. Sample material is recorded as cDNA or gDNA derived from T cells, B-cell-depleted T cells, or PBMCs.

V dropped 0 bases and J dropped 1; count of bases not matched to a gene: 3. CDR1 and CDR2 from the germline V gene are KGHSH and LQKENI. The CDR3 sequence is 15 residues long. Sequenced: peripheral blood. The sequence was obtained from a woman in her 70s with active or convalescent COVID-19. The V gene is TRBV18, the J gene TRBJ2-7; 7 bases agree with TRBD2. The CDR3 sequence is CASSPPDGRSYEQYF. The CDR3 coding sequence is TGTGCCAGCTCACCACCGGACGGGAGGTCCTACGAGCAGTACTTC.